A single TCR beta chain is shown here with its context. This record belongs to a study of shared clonotypes between healthy human individuals. The CDR3 extends over 16 amino acids. Germline CDR1 MDHEN, CDR2 SYDVKM. J lost 6 bases, V lost 5 bases, and 9 bases had no gene match. Profiling relied on immunoSEQ multiplex PCR, and the TCRdb table lists in-frame clones only, not all of them. The table has some 2,500,000 clones, roughly 93% seen once. Sequencing was done on a sample of naive CD4+ T cells from PBMCs. Regarding subset: CD45RA+ positively selected. The clonotype originates from a man between 18 and 35 years old in good health. Some clones in this sample may be carry-over from other donors' samples. The J gene is TRBJ1-5, the V gene TRBV28, with 11 bases that match TRBD1. Here the CDR3 reads CASSRGTGGYPQPQHF. In DNA, the CDR3 is TGTGCCAGCAGTCGAGGGACAGGGGGTTATCCTCAGCCCCAGCATTTT.